One sample yielded the 25 T cell receptor beta chains listed below, sequenced in a study of cytomegalovirus exposure and HLA in healthy donors. The PCR ran on 60 Vbeta and 13 Jbeta primers. TCRdb's table, derived via immunoSEQ multiplex PCR, lists solely in-frame clones and lacks some. The data contain about 150,000 clones, almost 80% of them singletons. The material sequenced was PBMCs. The receptor source for this set is a male donor in good health and CMV-seronegative.

The DNA for the CDR3 is TGTGCCAGCAGTGCCCAGGGAGGGAGCTACGAGCAGTACTTC. This encodes CASSAQGGSYEQYF. The genes are TRBV6-5 and TRBJ2-7, with TRBD2 identical over 7 bases. V trimming: 5 bases; J trimming: 3 bases; junction bases outside the gene matches: 7. Germline CDR1 MNHEY, CDR2 SVGAGI. This CDR3 contains 14 residues.

The chain uses TRBV9 and TRBJ2-3; D gene ambiguous. Germline CDR1 SGDLS, CDR2 YYNGEE. V lost 4 bases and J lost 1, with 7 bases in between. This CDR3 contains 13 residues. Written as DNA, the CDR3 is TGTGCCAGCAGCTCCATCCGCACAGATACGCAGTATTTT. Its translation is CASSSIRTDTQYF.

The chain combines TRBV5-1 with TRBJ2-3, with 7 bases aligning to TRBD2. Germline values: CDR1 SGHRS, CDR2 YFSETQ. The J segment lost 5 bases and the V segment lost 5 bases, leaving 14 bases of the junction unmatched. The CDR3 covers 16 residues. The CDR3 sequence is CASRGSGKIGLDTQYF. DNA of the CDR3: TGCGCCAGCAGGGGCAGCGGGAAGATCGGTCTAGATACGCAGTATTTT.

The genes are TRBV5-4 and TRBJ1-1; tentative D call: TRBD1 (5 bases). The germline CDR1 and CDR2 sequences are SGHNT and YYREEE (reference sequence). This CDR3 contains 14 residues. Trimming stripped 4 bases from V and 5 bases from J, with 15 bases between. This CDR3 is CASSMGPQRTEAFF. Here the CDR3 DNA reads TGTGCCAGCAGCATGGGACCGCAGAGGACTGAAGCTTTCTTT.

V gene TRBV7-7 combines with J gene TRBJ2-5; TRBD2 matches at 12 bases. This CDR3 has 15 residues. Germline CDR1 reads SSHAT; CDR2 reads FNYEAQ (reference sequence). V lost 4 bases and J lost 4; bases outside the gene matches: 4. In DNA, the CDR3 is TGTGCCAGCAGCTCCCTAGCGGGAGGGGGAGAGACCCAGTACTTC. It specifies CASSSLAGGGETQYF.

The chain recombines TRBV6-4 with TRBJ2-5, with TRBD1 as a possible D gene (6 bases). This CDR3 has 14 amino acids. The ends were cut back, 5 bases at V and 4 bases at J, with 14 bases in the middle. Germline loops: CDR1 MRHNA, CDR2 SNTAGT. The CDR3 sequence: CASSSGQEGETQYF. Written as DNA, the CDR3 is TGTGCCAGCAGTTCGGGACAAGAAGGAGAGACCCAGTACTTC.

The chain couples TRBV6-5 to TRBJ1-5, with D possibly matching TRBD1 (5 bases). From germline, CDR1 is MNHEY and CDR2 SVGAGI. V lost 8 bases and J 3 bases, leaving 14 bases between the germline ends. The CDR3 loop spans 14 amino acids. The CDR3 DNA sequence: TGTGCCAGCGGGTCGGGGGGATACAATCAGCCCCAGCATTTT. The encoded protein is CASGSGGYNQPQHF.

The chain has TRBV6-5 and TRBJ1-6, with a tentative D call TRBD1 (6 bases). Germline V gene data show CDR1 as MNHEY and CDR2 as SVGAGI. The CDR3 consists of 14 residues. V lost 6 bases and J lost 8, with 14 bases in between. CDR3 loop: CASSQGQDYSPLHF. Here the CDR3 DNA reads TGTGCCAGCAGCCAGGGGCAGGATTATTCACCCCTCCACTTT.

This clone was recorded a few times. This chain uses TRBV5-1 with TRBJ1-1; TRBD1 might be the D (5 bases). Germline V lookup: CDR1 SGHRS, CDR2 YFSETQ. This CDR3 is 16 amino acids long. V was pared by 4 bases and J by 2 bases, with 18 bases between. CDR3 protein: CASSPLPGGINTEAFF. The DNA of the CDR3 is TGCGCCAGCAGCCCCCTGCCTGGGGGGATAAACACTGAAGCTTTCTTT.

V gene TRBV2 combines with J gene TRBJ2-7; 8 bases agree with TRBD2. Per the germline V gene, CDR1 is SNHLY and CDR2 is FYNNEI. After removal of 10 bases from V and 3 bases from J, the junction contained 5 bases not matched to a gene. This CDR3 has 12 residues. The CDR3 is CATGGGGYEQYF. Here the CDR3 DNA reads TGTGCCACCGGGGGGGGTGGCTACGAGCAGTACTTC.

The rearrangement joins TRBV29-1 to TRBJ1-2; D is undetermined. The CDR3 length is 12 residues. V dropped 2 bases and J dropped 2 bases, with 6 bases sitting between them. CDR1 is SQVTM, CDR2 ANQGSEA, per germline. CDR3 residues: CSVELENYGYTF. The CDR3, as DNA: TGCAGCGTTGAATTAGAAAACTATGGCTACACCTTC. The full variable domain, rest sourced from reference TRBV29-1 and TRBJ1-2, is SAVISQKPSRDICQRGTSLTIQCQVDSQVTMMFWYRQQPGQSLTLIATANQGSEATYESGFVIDKFPISRPNLTFSTLTVSNMSPEDSSIYLCSVELENYGYTFGSGTRLTVV.

This clone was seen once. The V and J genes are TRBV2 and TRBJ2-3; 11 bases line up with TRBD2. The CDR3 runs 15 residues. The germline CDR1 and CDR2 sequences are SNHLY and FYNNEI. As DNA, the CDR3 is TGTGCGACGGAGAATAGCGGGGGGGCCACAGATACGCAGTATTTT. Translating it yields CATENSGGATDTQYF.

The chain joins TRBV9 to TRBJ1-1; D ambiguous. In germline, CDR1 is SGDLS, CDR2 YYNGEE. Trimming took off 3 bases at V and 1 base at J, with 7 bases between the two ends. CDR3 length: 13 amino acids. The CDR3 here is CASSADWNTEAFF. The CDR3 DNA follows: TGTGCCAGCAGCGCAGACTGGAACACTGAAGCTTTCTTT.

The V and J genes are TRBV13 and TRBJ2-4; 9 nucleotides agree with TRBD2. The length of the CDR3 is 17 residues. After removal of 0 bases from V and 1 base from J, the junction contained 4 bases not matched to a gene. Germline V lookup: CDR1 PRHDT, CDR2 FYEKMQ (reference sequence). The CDR3 loop is CASSLGGSGGAKNIQYF. Written as DNA, the CDR3 is TGTGCCAGCAGCTTAGGCGGGAGCGGGGGGGCCAAAAACATTCAGTACTTC.

CDR3 sequence: CASTSAEQGNYGYTF. The CDR3 DNA sequence: TGTGCCAGCACCTCGGCCGAACAGGGAAACTATGGCTACACCTTC. The rearrangement joins TRBV6-5 to TRBJ1-2, with D possibly TRBD1 on 6 matching bases. V was clipped by 7 bases and J by 2 bases, with 17 bases between them. The CDR3 runs 15 residues. Germline V lookup: CDR1 MNHEY, CDR2 SVGAGI.

This chain links TRBV5-6 with TRBJ1-5; D may be TRBD1 (6 bases). Germline V gene data show CDR1 as SGHDT and CDR2 as YYEEEE. Trimming removed 2 bases at V and 2 bases at J, with 11 bases between. This CDR3 contains 15 residues. The CDR3 here is CASSFGGWGNQPQHF. The CDR3 bases are TGTGCCAGCAGCTTTGGGGGCTGGGGCAATCAGCCCCAGCATTTT. The full variable domain, in which reference TRBV5-6 and TRBJ1-5 provide the parts outside the CDR3, is DAGVTQSPTHLIKTRGQQVTLRCSPKSGHDTVSWYQQALGQGPQFIFQYYEEEERQRGNFPDRFSGHQFPNYSSELNVNALLLGDSALYLCASSFGGWGNQPQHFGDGTRLSIL.

The chain carries TRBV27 and TRBJ2-7, with D tentatively TRBD1 (7 bases). CDR1 is MNHEY, CDR2 SMNVEV, per germline (reference sequence). This CDR3 contains 19 residues. V was pared by 3 bases and J by 0 bases, with 24 bases between. In nucleotides, the CDR3 is TGTGCCAGCAGTTTCCTTAGGAGGGGGCGCTCGTTTAACTCCTACGAGCAGTACTTC. It specifies CASSFLRRGRSFNSYEQYF.

The chain is built from TRBV7-2 and TRBJ1-2; D is unclear. The germline V gene has CDR1 SGHTA and CDR2 FQGNSA. V was shortened by 1 base and J by 4 bases, with 16 bases between the two germline ends. This CDR3 region has 16 residues. CDR3 amino acids: CASSLELSGLGYGYTF. The CDR3 nucleotides read TGTGCCAGCAGCTTAGAGTTGTCGGGGTTGGGCTATGGCTACACCTTC. Full variable domain (missing parts from reference TRBV7-2 and TRBJ1-2): GAGVSQSPSNKVTEKGKDVELRCDPISGHTALYWYRQSLGQGLEFLIYFQGNSAPDKSGLPSDRFSAERTGGSVSTLTIQRTQQEDSAVYLCASSLELSGLGYGYTFGSGTRLTVV.

CDR3 protein: CASSPRTGRGYTIYF. The CDR3 DNA reads as TGTGCCAGCAGCCCCAGGACAGGGAGGGGATACACCATATATTTT. The chain couples TRBV7-9 to TRBJ1-3; 8 positions agree with TRBD1. This CDR3 spans 15 amino acids. V shed 5 bases and J 8 bases; nucleotides not matched to a gene: 11. Germline CDR1 and CDR2: SEHNR and FQNEAQ (reference sequence).

The genes are TRBV6-5 and TRBJ1-2, with a weak D call TRBD1 (6 bases). In germline, CDR1 is MNHEY, CDR2 SVGAGI. The CDR3 has 15 residues. Trimming removed 2 bases from V and 1 base from J, with 11 bases in between. The CDR3 loop reads CASSYEAGVNYGYTF. The DNA for the CDR3 is TGTGCCAGCAGTTACGAGGCAGGGGTTAACTATGGCTACACCTTC.

The V and J genes are TRBV5-4 and TRBJ2-2, with 8 bases matching TRBD1. The CDR3 contains 15 residues. V lost 4 bases to trimming and J lost 7 bases; unmatched junction nucleotides: 9. CDR1 SGHNT and CDR2 YYREEE come from the germline V gene (reference sequence). The CDR3 sequence: CASSPAGGRNGELFF. CDR3 in DNA: TGTGCCAGCAGCCCGGCAGGGGGCCGGAACGGGGAGCTGTTTTTT. The full variable domain, completed using reference TRBV5-4 and TRBJ2-2, is ETGVTQSPTHLIKTRGQQVTLRCSSQSGHNTVSWYQQALGQGPQFIFQYYREEENGRGNFPPRFSGLQFPNYSSELNVNALELDDSALYLCASSPAGGRNGELFFGEGSRLTVL.

The rearrangement joins TRBV25-1 to TRBJ2-7; 10 nucleotides match TRBD1. Trimming removed 1 base from V and 5 bases from J; junction bases left unmatched: 5. CDR1 MGHDK and CDR2 SYGVNS come from the germline V gene. This CDR3 has 15 amino acids. The CDR3 spells CASSESGTGAHEQYF. The CDR3, as DNA: TGTGCCAGCAGTGAATCTGGGACAGGGGCCCACGAGCAGTACTTC.

The genes are TRBV19 and TRBJ2-2; TRBD2 matches 7 bases. Germline trimming cut 6 bases from V and 6 bases from J; bases unmatched to any gene: 4. CDR3 length equals 13 residues. Germline CDR1 LNHDA, CDR2 SQIVND (reference sequence). For the CDR3, the DNA is TGTGCCAGTAGCGCTCTAGCGGCCGGGGAGCTGTTTTTT. Its translation is CASSALAAGELFF.

This clone was seen a few times. The germline gene is not matched at one end of the junction; a read error may be the cause. The chain couples TRBV7-9 to TRBJ1-1; perhaps TRBD1 as D (6 bases). CDR1 and CDR2 (germline): SEHNR, FQNEAQ (reference sequence). This CDR3 region has 18 residues. The CDR3 protein is CSSSSLVVDGQLNTEAFF. Written as DNA, the CDR3 is TGTTCCAGCAGCAGCCTAGTTGTCGATGGACAGTTGAACACTGAAGCTTTCTTT.

The V gene is TRBV7-8, the J gene TRBJ1-1; D remains unclear. V was clipped by 1 base and J by 7 bases, with 13 bases between them. The CDR3 sequence is 14 residues long. Germline V gene sequence: CDR1 SGHVS, CDR2 FQNEAQ. The CDR3 nucleotides are TGTGCCAGCAGCTTAGGGCTCCTCAGAGGTGAAGCTTTCTTT. Translation gives CASSLGLLRGEAFF.